By sample fraction, the clone carrying this T cell receptor beta chain is medium-sized. There are 15 residues in the CDR3. Looked up from germline, CDR1 is SGHTA and CDR2 is FQGTGA. V was trimmed by 0 bases and J by 0 bases, leaving 7 bases between them. This sample is drawn from a study of PD-1 blockade in classical Hodgkin lymphoma. The time point was: cycle 4 day 1 (C4D1), after 6 weeks of nivolumab. Every patient experienced relapse after autologous stem cell transplantation, and brentuximab vedotin exposure varied. Measured with immunoSEQ multiplex PCR; TCRdb has only the in-frame clones, and not every one. The sample lists about 64,000 clones; less than 95% were seen once.

The sequence was obtained from a human donor with classical Hodgkin lymphoma. V usage is TRBV7-3 and J usage is TRBJ2-3, with a weak D call TRBD2 (5 bases). Sequencing was performed on peripheral blood mononuclear cells (PBMCs), taken before the fourth cycle of nivolumab. The DNA of the CDR3 is TGTGCCAGCAGCTTAACCCCGGGGAGCACAGATACGCAGTATTTT. Residues: CASSLTPGSTDTQYF.